In its sample, the clone carrying this TCR beta chain was seen a few times. The antigen remains undetermined. The sample belongs to a study of early T cells in non-severe SARS-CoV-2 infection. About the research overall: The sequenced material was bulk RNA from unsorted whole blood, and its chains were unpaired.

The study, taken as a whole, reports: Anti-spike CD8 specificities were favored by VDJdb matching, whose results missed private and CD4 specificities.

CDR1 and CDR2 (germline): LNHDA, SQIVND (reference sequence). This CDR3 spans 15 amino acids. V shed 6 bases and J 4 bases; nucleotides not matched to a gene: 9. Each cDNA molecule carried a unique molecular identifier. Via MiXCR, TCRdb re-called the 5' RACE reads, giving one row per CDR3 protein. This table holds nearly 55,000 distinct CDR3 sequences, roughly 8% found once. Source: whole blood, taken at baseline. V and J are TRBV19 and TRBJ1-5; 7 bases agree with TRBD1. This sequence was found in an adult who was a healthcare worker with PCR-confirmed SARS-CoV-2 infection or an uninfected control (not recorded which). CDR3 loop: CASSQTGRGNQPQHF. The CDR3 DNA sequence: TGTGCCAGTAGCCAGACAGGGAGGGGAAATCAGCCCCAGCATTTT.